This T cell receptor beta chain was retrieved from a study of blood T cell repertoires in COVID-19. Study-level background: T cells, B-cell-depleted T cells, or PBMCs provided the cDNA or gDNA that served as material.

Sequenced by immunoSEQ multiplex PCR; TCRdb stores in-frame clones only, minus some. The sample shows about 310,000 clones, 87% of them seen only once. Germline V CDR1 and CDR2: ENHRY, SYGVKD. The CDR3 loop spans 14 amino acids. With 4 bases clipped from V and 5 bases from J, the junction kept 3 bases outside the gene matches. V usage is TRBV10-3 and J usage is TRBJ2-1, with 9 bases that match TRBD1. This clonotype was obtained from a man in his fifties with active or convalescent COVID-19. Sample: peripheral blood. CDR3 DNA sequence: TGTGCCATCAGTGCACGGACAGGGGACAATGAGCAGTTCTTC. This encodes CAISARTGDNEQFF.